Below are 25 T cell receptor beta chains sequenced from a single sample in a study of T cell responses to AZD1222 COVID-19 vaccine. The protocol was immunoSEQ multiplex PCR, while the TCRdb copy is restricted to in-frame clones and leaves out a portion. The repertoire holds about 150,000 clones, with approximately 87% as singletons. Sequencing used peripheral blood, obtained on day 0 of MenACWY control vaccination. The source is an adult in good health.

V is TRBV27 and J is TRBJ1-4; a possible D gene is TRBD1 (6 bases). V was trimmed by 5 bases and J by 8 bases, leaving 18 bases between them. Germline V gives CDR1 MNHEY, CDR2 SMNVEV (reference sequence). This CDR3 has 15 residues. The CDR3 reads CASSRRGGWEEKLFF. CDR3 in DNA: TGTGCCAGCAGTCGAAGGGGGGGTTGGGAGGAAAAACTGTTTTTT.

V gene TRBV4-3 combines with J gene TRBJ2-3; TRBD2 agrees at 11 bases. The CDR3 loop spans 16 amino acids. Losses at the gene ends were 3 bases for V and 6 bases for J; bases not matched to a gene: 8. The germline CDR1 and CDR2 sequences are LGHNA and YSLEER. The CDR3 bases are TGCGCCAGCAGCCAGGGACTAGCGGACCCCTGGGATACGCAGTATTTT. Residues: CASSQGLADPWDTQYF.

This chain joins TRBV19 and TRBJ2-3; 8 bases are shared with TRBD2. V lost 4 bases, J lost 4 bases, and 7 bases stayed unmatched. Germline CDR1 reads LNHDA; CDR2 reads SQIVND (reference sequence). There are 15 residues in the CDR3. This CDR3 reads CASSKGLVSSDTQYF. CDR3 nucleotides: TGTGCCAGTAGTAAGGGACTAGTGTCGTCAGATACGCAGTATTTT.

V is TRBV4-2 and J is TRBJ2-3; 11 nucleotides line up with TRBD2. The junction had 6 bases not matched to a gene; V was cut back by 3 bases and J by 4 bases. Germline V gene sequence: CDR1 LGHNA, CDR2 YNFKEQ. The CDR3 spans 16 residues. The CDR3 here is CASSQEGLAAADTQYF. The CDR3 region has the DNA TGTGCCAGCAGCCAGGAGGGACTAGCGGCCGCAGATACGCAGTATTTT.

This clone was counted once. V gene TRBV3-1 (or the pseudogene TRBV3-2) combines with J gene TRBJ1-2; D ambiguous. Germline loops: CDR1 LGHDT, CDR2 YNNKEL (reference sequence). Between the trimmed V and J ends, which lost 1 base and 7 bases, there was a span of 4 bases. The CDR3 contains 11 residues. The CDR3 sequence is CASSQGPGYTF. The CDR3 DNA sequence: TGTGCCAGCAGCCAAGGACCTGGCTACACCTTC.

V gene TRBV10-3 combines with J gene TRBJ1-1, with 7 bases matching TRBD1. The CDR3 covers 13 residues. Germline trimming cut 7 bases from V and 9 bases from J; bases unmatched to any gene: 11. CDR1 is ENHRY and CDR2 is SYGVKD in the germline V gene. The CDR3: CAINDLTTGKAFF. The DNA of the CDR3 is TGTGCCATCAATGATTTAACGACAGGGAAAGCTTTCTTT.

This clone has a single count. For the CDR3, the DNA is TGTGCCAGCAGCTTAGGACGACTATCAACTAATGAAAAACTGTTTTTT. Its protein product is CASSLGRLSTNEKLFF. The chain recombines TRBV11-3 with TRBJ1-4; D remains ambiguous. Deletions cut 1 base from V and 0 bases from J, with 9 bases between. The length of the CDR3 is 16 residues. CDR1 and CDR2 (germline): SGHNT, YENEEA. Together with reference TRBV11-3 and TRBJ1-4, the CDR3 gives the full variable domain: EAGVVQSPRYKIIEKKQPVAFWCNPISGHNTLYWYLQNLGQGPELLIRYENEEAVDDSQLPKDRFSAERLKGVDSTLKIQPAELGDSAVYLCASSLGRLSTNEKLFFGSGTQLSVL.

The rearrangement joins TRBV7-9 to TRBJ1-1; TRBD1 matches at 7 bases. This CDR3 is built from 17 residues. The V gene end was trimmed by 7 bases and the J gene end by 8 bases; junction bases not matched to a gene: 22. CDR1 is SEHNR, CDR2 FQNEAQ, per germline (reference sequence). CDR3 protein: CASTKQGIQYALSEAFF. DNA for the CDR3: TGTGCCAGCACTAAACAGGGGATTCAATATGCCTTGAGCGAAGCTTTCTTT.

The chain combines TRBV19 with TRBJ2-1; no clear D. The V and J ends lost 0 bases and 4 bases respectively, with 4 bases between them. CDR1 is LNHDA and CDR2 is SQIVND in the germline V gene (reference sequence). The length of the CDR3 is 13 residues. CDR3 coding DNA: TGTGCCAGTAGTATAGAAGGTTACAATGAGCAGTTCTTC. This gives the protein CASSIEGYNEQFF.

With regard to this clone: Other DNA sequences of this sample code for an identical CDR3. V usage is TRBV11-2 and J usage is TRBJ2-7, with D uncertain. Germline V gene sequence: CDR1 SGHAT, CDR2 FQNNGV. The CDR3 runs to 12 residues. V lost 8 bases and J lost 0, with 8 bases in between. The CDR3 nucleotides are TGTGCCAGCTCTCTGGACTCCTACGAGCAGTACTTC. It translates to CASSLDSYEQYF.

The V call is TRBV4-3, the J call TRBJ1-2; no firm D call. V dropped 4 bases and J dropped 8 bases, with 23 bases sitting between them. The germline V gene encodes CDR1 LGHNA and CDR2 YSLEER. There are 16 residues in the CDR3. DNA of the CDR3: TGCGCCAGCAGCCTTCAAACTAGGGTTACCCACGGGGGCTACACCTTC. Protein sequence: CASSLQTRVTHGGYTF.

The chain carries TRBV3-1 (or the pseudogene TRBV3-2) and TRBJ2-3; D not resolved. Germline V gene lookup returns CDR1 LGHDT and CDR2 YNNKEL (reference sequence). The V end was cut by 2 bases, the J end by 5 bases, with 8 bases between. The CDR3 has 13 amino acids. The CDR3 nucleotides read TGTGCCAGCAGCCAAACAAGTGAAGATACGCAGTATTTT. This gives the protein CASSQTSEDTQYF.

On this clone itself: The same CDR3 is also encoded by other DNA sequences in this sample. This chain joins TRBV6-5 and TRBJ1-1; no clear D. The length of the CDR3 is 14 residues. Deletions cut 0 bases from V and 4 bases from J, with 9 bases between. Germline assignment: CDR1 MNHEY and CDR2 SVGAGI. The CDR3 loop reads CASSYSGRGTEAFF. CDR3 DNA: TGTGCCAGCAGTTACTCCGGCCGGGGCACTGAAGCTTTCTTT.

This chain joins TRBV3-1 (or the pseudogene TRBV3-2) and TRBJ1-5; 10 bases align to TRBD1. V lost 5 bases, J lost 6 bases, and 4 bases stayed unmatched. The CDR3 totals 14 residues. CDR1 is LGHDT, CDR2 YNNKEL, per germline (reference sequence). CDR3: CASSGDRGRQPQHF. The CDR3 nucleotides are TGTGCCAGCAGCGGCGACAGGGGGCGTCAGCCCCAGCATTTT.

The chain is built from TRBV7-9 and TRBJ1-1; D remains unclear. CDR3 length: 13 amino acids. Germline assignment: CDR1 SEHNR and CDR2 FQNEAQ (reference sequence). Deletions cut 7 bases from V and 3 bases from J, with 12 bases between. CDR3: CASTNAWDTEAFF. DNA of the CDR3: TGTGCCAGCACCAACGCGTGGGACACTGAAGCTTTCTTT.

J is TRBJ1-4 and V is TRBV27; possible D gene TRBD1, 6 bases. V lost 5 bases and J 6 bases, leaving 13 bases between the germline ends. The CDR3 is 14 residues long. CDR1 and CDR2 from the germline V gene are MNHEY and SMNVEV (reference sequence). DNA of the CDR3: TGTGCCAGCAGTCATAGGGGGGGGGATGAAAAACTGTTTTTT. Its translation is CASSHRGGDEKLFF. Using reference TRBV27 and TRBJ1-4 for the parts outside the CDR3, the full variable domain is EAQVTQNPRYLITVTGKKLTVTCSQNMNHEYMSWYRQDPGLGLRQIYYSMNVEVTDKGDVPEGYKVSRKEKRNFPLILESPSPNQTSLYFCASSHRGGDEKLFFGSGTQLSVL.

This chain uses TRBV27 with TRBJ1-5, with unresolved D. The CDR3 contains 14 residues. Germline V gives CDR1 MNHEY, CDR2 SMNVEV (reference sequence). V was pared by 5 bases and J by 11 bases, with 19 bases between. The CDR3 here is CASSPTPLSLAQHF. The DNA of the CDR3 is TGTGCCAGCAGTCCTACTCCCCTCTCCCTGGCCCAGCATTTT.

This chain connects TRBV6-5 to TRBJ2-4; D may correspond to TRBD1 or TRBD2 (5 bases each). The CDR3 has 14 amino acids. CDR1 MNHEY and CDR2 SVGAGI come from the germline V gene. Deletions cut 0 bases from V and 4 bases from J, with 7 bases between. CDR3: CASSYSGDKNIQYF. The CDR3 coding sequence is TGTGCCAGCAGTTACTCGGGGGATAAAAACATTCAGTACTTC.

This clone was counted once. CDR3 bases: TGTGCCAGCAGCCATGACAGGGATGGCTACACCTTC. This encodes CASSHDRDGYTF. V and J are TRBV14 and TRBJ1-2, with 7 positions matching TRBD1. V lost 3 bases, J lost 6 bases, and 1 base stayed unmatched. CDR1 and CDR2 (germline): SGHDN, FVKESK. There are 12 residues in the CDR3.

The chain employs TRBV28 and TRBJ1-1; no reliable D call. The CDR3 is made up of 14 amino acids. V was trimmed by 2 bases and J by 3 bases, leaving 10 bases between them. Germline V gives CDR1 MDHEN, CDR2 SYDVKM. CDR3 coding DNA: TGTGCCAGCAGTTTAATAAGCGTTGACACTGAAGCTTTCTTT. Translation: CASSLISVDTEAFF.

This clone occurred once. This chain connects TRBV29-1 to TRBJ2-7; TRBD2 is a possible D gene (6 bases). Germline CDR1 reads SQVTM; CDR2 reads ANQGSEA. This CDR3 is built from 12 residues. Trimming removed 4 bases at V and 5 bases at J, with 12 bases between. The chain's CDR3 is CSVAFRGNEQYF. The CDR3 nucleotides are TGCAGCGTTGCTTTTCGGGGGAACGAGCAGTACTTC.

Worth noting for this clone: Within the sample, other DNA sequences also encode this same CDR3. This sequence joins TRBV28 and TRBJ1-2; 9 nucleotides match TRBD1. V shed 5 bases, J shed 8 bases, and the junction held 3 bases outside the gene matches. The germline V gene has CDR1 MDHEN and CDR2 SYDVKM. The CDR3 has 12 amino acids. In DNA, the CDR3 is TGTGCCAGCAGTGGACAGGGGTACGGCTACACCTTC. Translated, it gives CASSGQGYGYTF.

The chain combines TRBV28 with TRBJ2-3; TRBD2 is a possible D gene (6 bases). The CDR3 has 15 residues. CDR1 and CDR2 from the germline V gene are MDHEN and SYDVKM. The V end lost 4 bases, the J end lost 1 base, and 12 bases lay between the germline ends. The CDR3 loop is CASSSPTGGTDTQYF. The CDR3 DNA reads as TGTGCCAGCAGTTCCCCAACGGGGGGCACAGATACGCAGTATTTT.

The chain is built from TRBV5-5 and TRBJ2-7; unclear D gene. This CDR3 has 11 residues. V was trimmed by 2 bases and J by 4 bases, leaving 4 bases between them. Germline V lookup: CDR1 SGHKS, CDR2 YYEKEE (reference sequence). CDR3 nucleotide sequence: TGTGCCAGCAGCTTTGCGTACGAGCAGTACTTC. It specifies CASSFAYEQYF.

The J gene is TRBJ2-5, the V gene TRBV10-3, with D possibly matching TRBD2 (6 bases). CDR3 length: 17 amino acids. Trimming took off 3 bases at V and 4 bases at J, with 21 bases between the two ends. Germline CDR1 ENHRY, CDR2 SYGVKD. The CDR3 protein is CAISDPTGTAALETQYF. The CDR3 nucleotides are TGTGCCATCAGTGACCCCACCGGGACTGCAGCTTTAGAGACCCAGTACTTC.